Included here is one T cell receptor (beta chain) sequence, with context. What it binds is not known. The data stem from a study of T-cell memory formation after mild COVID-19. Study observations and caveats: In pre-infection memory, a portion of responding clones appeared, which suggested that cross-reactive memory joined. Mainly CM and EM harbored the contracting CD4+ clones; mainly EMRA harbored the CD8+ ones. Day 15 to 85 contracting clones showed balanced CD4/CD8; later expanders leaned CD4+.

TCRdb reprocessed the 5' RACE reads with MiXCR, giving one entry per CDR3 protein. Among 250,000 to 350,000 distinct CDR3 sequences, 15% were seen once, and the ten largest hold 22%. CDR1 is WNHNN, CDR2 SYGVQD, per germline (reference sequence). CDR3 size: 15 residues. Trimming shortened V by 10 bases and J by 1 base, and 16 bases separated the two germline ends. The source of this sequence is a man between 18 and 29 years old who had mild COVID-19 (a few samples of this study predate the infection). Cell type and time point are not known. Sequenced: PBMCs or a T cell subset sorted from them (not recorded which). The chain joins TRBV10-1 to TRBJ2-2, with a tentative D call TRBD1 (6 bases). CDR3 sequence reads: CATSDRGVNTGELFF. As DNA, the CDR3 is TGCGCCACTTCGGACAGAGGGGTGAACACCGGGGAGCTGTTTTTT.